This T cell receptor (beta chain) was sequenced for a study of OX40 agonist ivuxolimab in advanced cancers. On the study more broadly: A male proportion of 82.7% was recorded, with mean age around 64 years and range about 20 to 79.

This CDR3 has 11 amino acids. Germline CDR1 WNHNN, CDR2 SYGVQD (reference sequence). V gave up 5 bases and J gave up 12 bases, with 14 bases separating them. About this clone: This sample also contains other DNA sequences that code for the same CDR3.

The data were produced by immunoSEQ multiplex PCR, yet TCRdb's version contains in-frame clones alone and is incomplete. The repertoire consists of roughly 40,000 clones, with about 89% occurring once and the leading ten covering approximately 15%. This specimen consisted of CD4+ or CD8+ T cells sorted from blood, obtained in a trial of the OX40 agonist ivuxolimab. This receptor was taken from an adult with an advanced solid tumor such as melanoma, head and neck, liver or kidney cancer. The gene calls are TRBV10-1 and TRBJ2-7; weak D call: TRBD1 (5 bases). The CDR3 sequence: CASSLRPTGYF. CDR3 DNA: TGCGCCAGCAGTCTCCGCCCTACAGGGTACTTC.